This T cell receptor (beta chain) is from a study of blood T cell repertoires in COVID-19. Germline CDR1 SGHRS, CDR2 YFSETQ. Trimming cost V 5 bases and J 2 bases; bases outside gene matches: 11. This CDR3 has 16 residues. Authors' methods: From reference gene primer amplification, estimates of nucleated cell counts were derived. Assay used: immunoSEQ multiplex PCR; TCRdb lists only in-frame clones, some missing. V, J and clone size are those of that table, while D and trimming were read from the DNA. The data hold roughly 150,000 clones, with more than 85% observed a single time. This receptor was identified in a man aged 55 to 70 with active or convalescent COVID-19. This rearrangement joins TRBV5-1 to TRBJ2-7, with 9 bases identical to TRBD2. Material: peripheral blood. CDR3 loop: CASRGTRREGPYEQYF. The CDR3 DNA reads TGCGCCAGCAGGGGTACGCGGCGGGAGGGCCCCTACGAGCAGTACTTC.